This T cell receptor (beta chain) originates from a study of IL-17A CD8 T cells in psoriatic arthritis synovium. Background for the entire study: The study was designed to define the phenotype, molecular profile and function of synovial IL-17A+CD8+ T cells in the pathogenesis of psoriatic arthritis. Overall study results and their limits: In a couple of patients, many Tc17 clones were found to be shared with the synovial Tc1 population, resulting in Morisita overlap indices above 0.8. Cells came from synovial fluid rather than synovial tissue, since no psoriatic arthritis synovial tissue samples were available. Some individual clones occupied over 4% of the repertoire, though most synovial CD8+ subsets remained polyclonal. Only a few patients were covered by TCR sequencing, and this limited sample size was acknowledged by the authors.

In regard to this clone: It lacks a known antigen. Base qualities are not recorded, but no much larger clone differs from it by a single base.

After DNA extraction (Qiagen), TCRbeta V-D-J rearrangements were amplified in a bias-controlled manner and then sequenced at high throughput (immunoSEQ; Adaptive Biotech). As for the original processing: The immunoSEQ Analyzer platform was used for sequence-level analysis of productive sequences. Clonality was computed as 1 minus Pielou's evenness, ranging from 0 (highly polyclonal) to 1 (monoclonal). The Morisita index, which runs from 0 (no similarity) to 1 (complete similarity), was used to measure repertoire overlap between subsets. Imported from immuneACCESS, the table was reduced by TCRdb to in-frame sequences with V and J called. These copies leave out some clones; in studies compared against another copy, an unresolved V gene accounts for under half, and the cause of the remainder is not known. D and trimming were read from the DNA, whereas the V and J calls and clone size are those reported in that table. For this sample the table gives approximately 2,200 clones, of which 72% were detected only once. About 15% of the sample rests with the top ten.

CDR1 SGHDN and CDR2 FVKESK are derived from the germline V gene. The CDR3 measures 20 amino acids from cysteine to phenylalanine. The retained sequence is limited to the CDR3, 60 bases, with the frame set at the first base. V sheds 6 bases and J sheds 2 bases, leaving 29 bases between their ends. CD3+ T cells, isolated magnetically, got roughly 1.6 hours of stimulation with PMA and ionomycin and were then labeled using IL-17A and IFNgamma cytokine secretion assays. Synovial fluid effusions were aspirated from actively inflamed joints of psoriatic arthritis patients. Memory CD8+ T cells in synovial fluid were sorted patient by patient into Tc17 (IL-17A+) cells, bulk memory cells and Tc1 (IL-17A-IFNgamma+) cells in order to compare their TCR repertoires. The Classification of Psoriatic Arthritis Study Group (CASPAR) criteria were met by the psoriatic arthritis patients. Cytokine-secreting cells were counterstained with viability dye and anti-CD3, CD8, CD14 and CD4 antibodies and sorted on a BD FACSAria. TCRbeta sequencing was performed on sorted synovial fluid CD8+ T cell subsets from a few patients with psoriatic arthritis. Synovial fluid mononuclear cells were isolated using Lymphoprep and were cryopreserved in liquid nitrogen prior to use. The medium used for cryopreservation was made up of about 50% fetal calf serum and roughly 9% dimethyl sulfoxide.

The chain links TRBV14 with TRBJ2-1; the D gene cannot be named for sure. The material sequenced was IFN-gamma+ CD8+ T cells from synovial fluid. Per the publication, the cell subset or site label means: IL-17A-IFNgamma+ memory CD8+ (Tc1) cells. The TCR originated in a human donor with psoriatic arthritis. CDR3 loop: CASRGRITTNPRGPYNEQFF. In nucleotide form, the sequence is TGTGCCAGCAGAGGACGAATTACGACAAACCCCCGCGGACCCTACAATGAGCAGTTCTTC.